Below are 10 T cell receptor beta chains sequenced from a single sample in a study of shared clonotypes between healthy human individuals. Some clones are missing from TCRdb's copy, which holds only in-frame ones; the method was immunoSEQ multiplex PCR. The sample has 1,400,000 or so clones; roughly 98.5% are singletons. Sequencing was carried out using naive CD4+ T cells sorted from blood. Subset specified: CD45RA+ positively selected. These receptors were obtained from a man aged 25 to 45 in good health.

This chain joins TRBV5-1 and TRBJ2-1; 7 nucleotides agree with TRBD2. V was pared by 2 bases and J by 4 bases, with 9 bases of the junction left unmatched. The CDR3 runs 16 residues. CDR1 is SGHRS and CDR2 is YFSETQ in the germline V gene. In DNA form, the CDR3 reads TGCGCCAGCAGCTTATTAGGACTAGAGGGATACAATGAGCAGTTCTTC. This encodes CASSLLGLEGYNEQFF.

This clone occurred once. The same CDR3 can be traced to other DNA sequences in this sample. The chain uses TRBV28 and TRBJ2-1; D is unclear. The V end was cut by 3 bases, the J end by 6 bases, with 6 bases between. Germline V gives CDR1 MDHEN, CDR2 SYDVKM. CDR3 length: 12 residues. This CDR3 is CASSLVGNEQFF. The CDR3 nucleotides read TGTGCCAGCAGTTTGGTCGGCAATGAGCAGTTCTTC.

The V and J genes are TRBV28 and TRBJ2-6, with 12 bases matching TRBD1. Germline V lookup: CDR1 MDHEN, CDR2 SYDVKM. The CDR3 loop spans 18 amino acids. Trimming at V came to 4 bases and at J to 5 bases, leaving 9 bases not matched to a gene. CDR3 DNA sequence: TGTGCCAGCAGTTCCACCGGGACAGGGGGCTTCCGGGCCAACGTCCTGACTTTC. It encodes CASSSTGTGGFRANVLTF.

A word on this clone: This same CDR3 is encoded by further DNA sequences in the sample. V is TRBV18 and J is TRBJ2-1; 11 bases line up with TRBD1. This CDR3 is built from 14 residues. With 3 bases clipped from V and 7 bases from J, the junction kept 2 bases outside the gene matches. Looked up from germline, CDR1 is KGHSH and CDR2 is LQKENI. CDR3 in amino acids: CASSPGQGGNEQFF. Written as DNA, the CDR3 is TGTGCCAGCTCACCGGGACAGGGGGGGAATGAGCAGTTCTTC. Full variable domain (missing parts from reference TRBV18 and TRBJ2-1): NAGVMQNPRHLVRRRGQEARLRCSPMKGHSHVYWYRQLPEEGLKFMVYLQKENIIDESGMPKERFSAEFPKEGPSILRIQQVVRGDSAAYFCASSPGQGGNEQFFGPGTRLTVL.

The chain links TRBV27 to TRBJ2-6; D is perhaps TRBD1 (6 bases). Germline CDR1 reads MNHEY; CDR2 reads SMNVEV (reference sequence). Trimming pared 3 bases from V and 2 bases from J, leaving 8 bases between. The CDR3 has 15 residues. The chain's CDR3 is CASSFDRTGANVLTF. CDR3 DNA: TGTGCCAGCAGTTTTGACAGGACTGGGGCCAACGTCCTGACTTTC.

This chain joins TRBV5-4 and TRBJ1-5; D unclear. This CDR3 region has 16 residues. Deletions cut 3 bases from V and 1 base from J, with 14 bases between. CDR1 and CDR2 (germline): SGHNT, YYREEE (reference sequence). The CDR3 region is CASSSGPPMSNQPQHF. The CDR3 DNA follows: TGTGCCAGCAGCTCCGGGCCCCCCATGAGCAATCAGCCCCAGCATTTT.

The chain uses TRBV7-2 and TRBJ1-2; D possibly corresponds to TRBD1 (6 bases). Trimming left V 2 bases short and J 4 bases short, with 11 bases between. CDR1 and CDR2 (germline): SGHTA, FQGNSA. The CDR3 covers 14 residues. CDR3 sequence reads: CASSLPGQAYGYTF. The CDR3 nucleotides read TGTGCCAGCAGCTTACCGGGACAAGCCTATGGCTACACCTTC.

About this clone itself: This same CDR3 is encoded by further DNA sequences in the sample. The chain recombines TRBV2 with TRBJ1-5; D not certain. The ends were cut back, 4 bases at V and 0 bases at J, with 4 bases in the middle. This CDR3 contains 13 residues. The germline CDR1 and CDR2 sequences are SNHLY and FYNNEI. The CDR3: CASSGFSNQPQHF. The CDR3 DNA reads as TGTGCCAGCAGTGGTTTTAGCAATCAGCCCCAGCATTTT. Filled out from reference TRBV2 and TRBJ1-5, the complete variable domain reads EPEVTQTPSHQVTQMGQEVILRCVPISNHLYFYWYRQILGQKVEFLVSFYNNEISEKSEIFDDQFSVERPDGSNFTLKIRSTKLEDSAMYFCASSGFSNQPQHFGDGTRLSIL.

The chain joins TRBV15 to TRBJ1-5; D remains ambiguous. Germline CDR1 reads LNHNV; CDR2 reads YYDKDF (reference sequence). The V and J ends lost 4 bases and 3 bases respectively, with 4 bases between them. CDR3 length: 12 amino acids. CDR3 region: CATSNINQPQHF. The CDR3 nucleotides are TGTGCCACCAGCAATATCAATCAGCCCCAGCATTTT.

In DNA form, the CDR3 reads TGTGCCAGCAGCGCGACAGGGAGCACAGATACGCAGTATTTT. Translation: CASSATGSTDTQYF. This chain links TRBV6-1 with TRBJ2-3, with TRBD1 matching over 7 bases. Germline lookup yields CDR1 MNHNS and CDR2 SASEGT. The CDR3 contains 14 residues. With V trimmed by 6 bases and J by 0 bases, 3 bases remained unmatched.